This T cell receptor (beta chain) was captured by sequencing in a study of T cells after yellow fever vaccination. Regarding this clonotype: Its target is unknown.

Study findings and constraints: The secondary T-cell response peaked on day 5, not day 15, but was weaker.

Researchers made TCR cDNA using 5'RACE template switching, and this step added a universal primer site and UMIs. TCRdb ran MiXCR on the 5' RACE reads and lists one entry per CDR3 protein. The profile shows about 400,000 distinct CDR3 sequences, 11% of them singletons. CDR1 is DFQATT, CDR2 SNEGSKA, per germline (reference sequence). With 2 bases removed from V and 6 bases from J, the gap between germline ends came to 8 bases. There are 12 residues in the CDR3. The TCR comes from a man between 18 and 29 years old who received the YFV17D yellow fever vaccine. The source was PBMCs, collected on the day of the first yellow fever vaccination. This chain uses TRBV20-1 with TRBJ2-1; D not resolved. The CDR3 DNA follows: TGCAGTGCTAGACGGTCTGTCAATGAGCAGTTCTTC. It codes for CSARRSVNEQFF.